A selection of T cell receptor beta chains follows, all from one sample in a study of molecular identifiers for immune sequencing clone quantification. One entry per CDR3 protein results from TCRdb running MiXCR on the PCR reads. The sample carries about 10,000 distinct CDR3 sequences, roughly 22% recorded once. The sequenced material came from naive CD8+ T cells from blood, with Jurkat cell RNA spiked in. All receptors come from a human donor in good health. Some libraries in this study had Jurkat cell RNA spiked in. CDR3s include the opening cysteine and the closing phenylalanine or tryptophan. D genes are given only for firm matches. Size is omitted from some rows. Given values are once, few, many or a class for expanded clones.

d_gene | j_gene | abundance | v_gene | CDR3aa | CDR3nt
TRBD2 | TRBJ2-5 | medium-sized | TRBV3-1 | CASSQDSGGGLETQYF | TGTGCCAGCAGCCAAGATTCCGGGGGAGGGCTAGAGACCCAGTACTTC
. | TRBJ1-4 | medium-sized | TRBV28 | CASSRTTNEKLFF | TGTGCCAGCAGTCGAACAACTAATGAAAAACTGTTTTTT
. | TRBJ2-7 | once | TRBV6-2/TRBV6-3 | CASSYVREQHYEQCF | TGTGCCAGCAGTTACGTGAGGGAACAGCACTACGAGCAGTGCTTC
TRBD2 | TRBJ2-2 | medium-sized | TRBV28 | CASSLDLSGRANTGELFF | TGTGCCAGCAGTTTAGACCTTAGCGGGAGGGCGAACACCGGGGAGCTGTTTTTT
TRBD2 | TRBJ2-1 | many | TRBV27 | CASTAGGSYNEQFF | TGTGCCAGCACGGCGGGGGGCTCCTACAATGAGCAGTTCTTC
. | TRBJ1-6 | many | TRBV28 | CASSFRGSRSPLHF | TGTGCCAGCAGTTTTCGGGGATCTCGGTCACCCCTCCACTTT
TRBD2 | TRBJ2-7 | . | TRBV25-1 | CASSARLAGQYEQYF | TGTGCCAGCAGTGCCCGACTAGCGGGACAATACGAGCAGTACTTC
. | TRBJ2-3 | medium-sized | TRBV7-9 | CASSRDNTDTQYF | TGTGCCAGCAGTCGGGACAACACAGATACGCAGTATTTT
TRBD1 | TRBJ2-7 | few | TRBV18 | CASSPRRLGQTYEQYF | TGTGCCAGCTCACCAAGGCGTTTGGGACAGACCTACGAGCAGTACTTC
. | TRBJ2-6 | few | TRBV12-3/TRBV12-4 | CAGSQTDSGANVLTF | TGTGCCGGCAGCCAGACGGACTCTGGGGCCAACGTCCTGACTTTC
. | TRBJ1-6 | . | TRBV9 | CAGGGGRDNSPLHF | TGTGCCGGCGGCGGGGGGCGGGATAATTCACCCCTCCACTTT
. | TRBJ2-2 | medium-sized | TRBV4-1 | CASSQTPGATGELFF | TGCGCCAGCAGCCAAACTCCAGGGGCCACCGGGGAGCTGTTTTTT
TRBD1 | TRBJ2-1 | medium-sized | TRBV7-9 | CASSAGQGTDNEQFF | TGTGCCAGCAGCGCGGGACAGGGGACTGACAATGAGCAGTTCTTC
. | TRBJ2-1 | . | TRBV20-1 | CSAGDQEGGGYNEQFF | TGCAGTGCTGGAGATCAAGAGGGAGGGGGCTACAATGAGCAGTTCTTC
. | TRBJ1-1 | few | TRBV19 | CASSPVDFMNTEAFF | TGTGCCAGTAGTCCAGTGGACTTTATGAACACTGAAGCTTTCTTT
. | TRBJ2-7 | medium-sized | TRBV29-1 | CSVEGYGLGYEQYF | TGCAGCGTTGAAGGGTACGGGCTGGGCTACGAGCAGTACTTC
. | TRBJ2-7 | . | TRBV28 | CASSFRRSSYEQYF | TGTGCCAGCAGTTTTCGGAGAAGCTCCTACGAGCAGTACTTC
. | TRBJ2-3 | . | TRBV6-5 | CASRRGGLTDPQYF | TGTGCCAGCAGACGAGGGGGGTTAACAGATCCGCAGTATTTT